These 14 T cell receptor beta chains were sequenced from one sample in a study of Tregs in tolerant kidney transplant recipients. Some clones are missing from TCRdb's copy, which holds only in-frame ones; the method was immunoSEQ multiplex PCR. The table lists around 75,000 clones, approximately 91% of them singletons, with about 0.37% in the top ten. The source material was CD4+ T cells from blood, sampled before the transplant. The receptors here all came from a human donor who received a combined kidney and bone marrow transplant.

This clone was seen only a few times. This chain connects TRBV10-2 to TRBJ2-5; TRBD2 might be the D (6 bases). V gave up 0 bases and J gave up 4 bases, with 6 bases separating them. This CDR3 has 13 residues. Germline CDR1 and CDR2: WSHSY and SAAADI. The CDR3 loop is CASSESGGETQYF. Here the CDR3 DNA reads TGCGCCAGCAGTGAGTCGGGGGGAGAGACCCAGTACTTC.

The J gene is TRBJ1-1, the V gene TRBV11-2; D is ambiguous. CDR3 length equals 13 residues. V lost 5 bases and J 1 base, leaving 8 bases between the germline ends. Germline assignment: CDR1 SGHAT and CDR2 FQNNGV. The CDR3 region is CASSPSGNTEAFF. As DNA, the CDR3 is TGTGCCAGCAGCCCTAGTGGGAACACTGAAGCTTTCTTT.

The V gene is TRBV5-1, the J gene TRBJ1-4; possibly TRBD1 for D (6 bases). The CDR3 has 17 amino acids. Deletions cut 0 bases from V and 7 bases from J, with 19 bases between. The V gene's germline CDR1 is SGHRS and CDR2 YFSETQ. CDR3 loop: CASSLASRTAQIEKLFF. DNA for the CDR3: TGCGCCAGCAGCTTGGCAAGCAGGACAGCCCAGATTGAAAAACTGTTTTTT.

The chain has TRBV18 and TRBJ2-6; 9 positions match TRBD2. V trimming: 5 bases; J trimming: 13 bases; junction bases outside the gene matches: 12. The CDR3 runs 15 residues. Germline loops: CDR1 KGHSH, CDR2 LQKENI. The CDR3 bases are TGTGCCAGCTCATCTAGTAGCGGGAGTAGTTGGGTCCTGACTTTC. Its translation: CASSSSSGSSWVLTF.

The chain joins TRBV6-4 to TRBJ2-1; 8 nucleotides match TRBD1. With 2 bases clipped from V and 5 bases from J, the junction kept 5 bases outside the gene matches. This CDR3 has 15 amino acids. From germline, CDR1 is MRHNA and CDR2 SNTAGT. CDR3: CASSDVTGGHNEQFF. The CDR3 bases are TGTGCCAGCAGTGACGTAACAGGGGGACACAATGAGCAGTTCTTC.

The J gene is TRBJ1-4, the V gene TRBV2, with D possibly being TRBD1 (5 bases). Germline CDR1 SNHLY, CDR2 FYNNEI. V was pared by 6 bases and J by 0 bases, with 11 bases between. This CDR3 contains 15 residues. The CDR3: CASRGGAATNEKLFF. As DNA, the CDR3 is TGTGCCAGCAGGGGGGGAGCTGCAACTAATGAAAAACTGTTTTTT. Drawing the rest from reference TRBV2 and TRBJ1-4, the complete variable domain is EPEVTQTPSHQVTQMGQEVILRCVPISNHLYFYWYRQILGQKVEFLVSFYNNEISEKSEIFDDQFSVERPDGSNFTLKIRSTKLEDSAMYFCASRGGAATNEKLFFGSGTQLSVL.

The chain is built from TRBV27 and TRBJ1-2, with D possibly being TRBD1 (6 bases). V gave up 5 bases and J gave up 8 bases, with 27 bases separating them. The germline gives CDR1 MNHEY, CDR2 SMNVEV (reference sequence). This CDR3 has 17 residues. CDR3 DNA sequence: TGTGCCAGCAGTCAACGGAGGTGGCAGGGGTTTATCCTCGGCTACACCTTC. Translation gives CASSQRRWQGFILGYTF.

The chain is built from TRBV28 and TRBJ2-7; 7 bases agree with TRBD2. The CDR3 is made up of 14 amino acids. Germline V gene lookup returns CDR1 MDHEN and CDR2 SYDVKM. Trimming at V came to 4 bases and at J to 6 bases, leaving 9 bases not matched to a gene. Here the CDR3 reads CASSSHWGGSEQYF. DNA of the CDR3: TGTGCCAGCAGTTCCCACTGGGGGGGAAGCGAGCAGTACTTC. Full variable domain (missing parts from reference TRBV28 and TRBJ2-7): DVKVTQSSRYLVKRTGEKVFLECVQDMDHENMFWYRQDPGLGLRLIYFSYDVKMKEKGDIPEGYSVSREKKERFSLILESASTNQTSMYLCASSSHWGGSEQYFGPGTRLTVT.

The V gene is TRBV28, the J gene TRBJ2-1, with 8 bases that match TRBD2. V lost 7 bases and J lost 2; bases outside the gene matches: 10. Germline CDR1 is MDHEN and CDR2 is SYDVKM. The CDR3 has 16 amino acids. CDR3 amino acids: CASTPGGSGAYNEQFF. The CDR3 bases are TGTGCCAGCACCCCGGGGGGGTCGGGCGCCTACAATGAGCAGTTCTTC.

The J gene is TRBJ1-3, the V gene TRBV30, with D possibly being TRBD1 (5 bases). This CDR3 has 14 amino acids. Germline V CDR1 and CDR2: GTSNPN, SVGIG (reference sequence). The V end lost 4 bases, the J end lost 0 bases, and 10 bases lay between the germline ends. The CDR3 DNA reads TGTGCCTGGAACGACAGACACTCTGGAAACACCATATATTTT. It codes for CAWNDRHSGNTIYF.

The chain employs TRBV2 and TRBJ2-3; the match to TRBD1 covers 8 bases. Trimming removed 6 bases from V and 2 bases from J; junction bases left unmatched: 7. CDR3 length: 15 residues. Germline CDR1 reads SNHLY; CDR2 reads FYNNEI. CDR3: CASRYQGAPTDTQYF. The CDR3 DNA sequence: TGTGCCAGCAGATACCAGGGGGCCCCCACAGATACGCAGTATTTT.

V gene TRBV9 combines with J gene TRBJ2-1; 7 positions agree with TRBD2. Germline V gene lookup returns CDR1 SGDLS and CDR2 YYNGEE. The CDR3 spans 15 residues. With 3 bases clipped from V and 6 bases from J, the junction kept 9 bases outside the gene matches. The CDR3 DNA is TGTGCCAGCAGCGCGAGCGGGAACCCCCTCAATGAGCAGTTCTTC. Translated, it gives CASSASGNPLNEQFF.

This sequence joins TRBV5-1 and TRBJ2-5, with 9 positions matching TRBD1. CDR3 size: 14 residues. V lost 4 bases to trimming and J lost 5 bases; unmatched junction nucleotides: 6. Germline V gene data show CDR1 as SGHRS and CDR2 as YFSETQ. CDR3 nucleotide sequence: TGCGCCAGCAGCCCTGGACAGGGGTACGAGACCCAGTACTTC. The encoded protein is CASSPGQGYETQYF.

The CDR3 DNA reads TGCGCCAGCAGCCCCCTAAACGGTCTCGGGAGGGACTACGAGCAGTACTTC. This encodes CASSPLNGLGRDYEQYF. The chain is built from TRBV4-1 and TRBJ2-7; 8 bases agree with TRBD2. This CDR3 has 17 amino acids. The germline CDR1 and CDR2 sequences are MGHRA and YSYEKL. The junction had 14 bases not matched to a gene; V was cut back by 4 bases and J by 3 bases.